This record concerns one T cell receptor beta chain sequence. It lacks a known antigen. At one end, the junction sequence differs from germline, possibly due to a read error. Without any cell sorting, total RNA and DNA were extracted together from approximately 22-30 mg of bulk tissue using the AllPrep DNA/RNA mini kit. Five patients with histopathologically diagnosed primary liver carcinoma underwent surgical resection in China between 2015 and March 2016. At the time of sampling, the patients had chronic HBV infection and had not received any treatment. Each tumor was sampled at five spatially separated regions: the tumor centre plus the superior, inferior, left-lateral and right-lateral poles. More than 75% viable tumor cells were found by histology in every tumor sample. Fresh tumor and adjacent tissue pieces were bisected, with one half stored in RNAlater at -80 degrees C and the other half sent for histology.

The data were taken from a study of tumor-infiltrating lymphocytes in primary liver carcinoma (dated by TCRdb to the late 2010s). Notes on the research overall: Of the five patients (three men and two women, aged 30 to 69 years), four had hepatocellular carcinoma and one had combined HCC and intrahepatic cholangiocarcinoma. The five patients had tumors of stage T1-T3 N0M0, with maximum diameters ranging from about 4 to 11 cm. Each sample produced about 3.5 to 7.13 million productive TCRbeta reads, and read depth showed no significant difference between tissue types. TCRbeta repertoire sequencing, expression microarrays and whole-exome sequencing were combined in the study across five regions of each liver tumor, with adjacent normal tissue and blood also included. A total of about 35 specimens from 5 patients went through TCRbeta repertoire sequencing, namely 25 tumor regions, 5 adjacent noncancerous liver tissues and 5 peripheral blood samples. To link TCRbeta repertoire diversity to the local molecular phenotype, the 20 to 30 tumor region samples were profiled with Agilent mRNA microarrays. Reproducibility between technical replicate repertoires was high, with correlation coefficients above 0.95 and mean shared-clone rates about 0.89. Broader findings and caveats from the paper: Because only the TCR beta chain was sequenced and unpaired alpha chains were not captured, true repertoire diversity is likely underestimated. The top 250 clones accounted for a significantly greater share of the repertoire in tumors than in blood (p = 0.039). Pairs of tumor regions showed greater repertoire overlap (mean 36%) than tumor-adjacent pairs (roughly 17%) or tumor-blood pairs (approximately 15%), which is consistent with antigen-driven expansion. Comparison of CD4+ and CD8+ T cell repertoires was precluded by the use of bulk unsorted samples. Only roughly 7-24% of top clones appeared in all five regions of a tumor, which suggests that tumor-infiltrating T cells are spatially heterogeneous. With just a few patients in the study, the authors point out that the findings should be validated in a larger study.

The germline V gene (reference sequence) specifies SGHAT as CDR1 and FQDESV as CDR2. Including the terminal cysteine and phenylalanine, the CDR3 comprises 13 residues. The kept DNA is CDR3 alone, 39 bases in frame from the first base. Starting from approximately 500 ng total RNA, TCRbeta-specific cDNA was produced by reverse transcription with a constant-region primer and ProtoScript II reverse transcriptase. TCRbeta libraries were built with three nested multiplex PCR rounds, a slightly modified ARM-PCR procedure. The first two PCR rounds used multiplex TRBV1-TRBV30 forward primers with a Cbeta reverse primer, each for about 9 cycles. Sample barcodes and Illumina adapters were added in a final 25-cycle PCR using Deep VentR polymerase. Before sequencing, amplicons of 200-500 bp were gel-purified using a QIAquick gel extraction kit. An Illumina HiSeq 2500 was used to sequence the TCRbeta amplicons with 250-bp paired-end reads. The paper's processing steps were these. Reads were quality-trimmed with Trimmomatic v0.33, and paired reads were merged with FLASH v1.2.11 to recover full CDR3 sequences. V, D and J germline segments were assigned to the rearranged TCRbeta sequences by MiGEC v1.2.1b. VDJtools v1.0.0 computed clonotype statistics and Shannon-Wiener diversity indices. To cut down on sampling bias, every analysis after diversity analysis relied on just the 250 most abundant clonotypes from each sample. The public reads were quality trimmed at Q25 with fastp and then assembled into clones with MiXCR by TCRdb, keeping productive beta chains. Rows are combined by CDR3 protein, so each entry shows the most common genes and DNA. These V and J calls rely on TCRdb rather than the paper's analysis. This sample has 90,000 to 110,000 distinct CDR3 sequences in its table, and roughly 80% of those were observed once. The leading ten clones occupy 15% to 20% of the sample.

Here the chain combines TRBV11-1 and TRBJ2-7, with TRBD1 matching 7 junction bases. This TCR was recovered from a middle-aged man with primary liver carcinoma and hepatitis B virus infection. The specimen sequenced was liver tumor tissue from sampling region 3. The cell subset or site label corresponds to: tumor region T3, left-lateral pole. Here the CDR3 is given as CVSRGKRSYRQYF. The sequenced DNA is TGTGTCAGCAGGGGGAAGCGATCCTACAGGCAGTACTTC.